Given below is one TCR beta chain in context. These data come from a study of T cell changes during pregnancy in multiple sclerosis. Measured with immunoSEQ multiplex PCR; TCRdb has only the in-frame clones, and not every one. The table has 40,000 to 60,000 clones, roughly 92% seen once. V was clipped by 5 bases and J by 3 bases; unmatched bases: 2. The CDR3 totals 14 residues. From germline, CDR1 is LNHDA and CDR2 SQIVND (reference sequence). The sequencing used CD4+ T cells from peripheral blood mononuclear cells, collected in the third trimester of pregnancy. The receptor's source is a female donor with multiple sclerosis, enrolled in a pregnancy study. The rearrangement joins TRBV19 to TRBJ2-1; TRBD1 matches 9 bases. The CDR3 loop reads CASSWDRVYNEQFF. The CDR3, as DNA: TGTGCCAGTAGTTGGGACAGGGTCTACAATGAGCAGTTCTTC.